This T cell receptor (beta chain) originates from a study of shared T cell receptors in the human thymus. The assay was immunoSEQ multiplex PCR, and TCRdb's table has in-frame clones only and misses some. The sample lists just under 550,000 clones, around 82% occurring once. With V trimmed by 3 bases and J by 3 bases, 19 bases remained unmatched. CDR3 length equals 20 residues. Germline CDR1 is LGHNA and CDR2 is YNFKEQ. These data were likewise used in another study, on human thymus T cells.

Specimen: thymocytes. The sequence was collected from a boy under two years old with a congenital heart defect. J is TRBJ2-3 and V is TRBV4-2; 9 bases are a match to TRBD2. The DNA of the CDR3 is TGTGCCAGCAGCCAGGGGTCACGGGGCGGGAGGGCCCTTTTAACAGATACGCAGTATTTT. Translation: CASSQGSRGGRALLTDTQYF.